Described below is a single T cell receptor (beta chain) sequence and its context. The target antigen is unknown. These data originate in a study of CXCR3-negative and CXCR3-positive naive CD8 T cells. Study results and limitations: Naive CXCR3-positive and CXCR3-negative cells shared similar TRBV-TRBJ usage, unlike memory cells.

It was by 5' RACE with UMI labels that the TRB cDNA libraries were prepared. TCRdb re-called the 5' RACE reads and catalogs CDR3 proteins one per entry, DNA excluded. Across some 40,000 distinct CDR3 sequences, the top ten clones capture approximately 8% of the sample. The receptor comes from a human donor in good health. Some clones in this sample may be carry-over from other donors' samples. Sequenced sample: memory CD8+ T cells from blood.

CDR3 loop: CSARPTGVDTEAFF. The chain carries TRBV20-1 and TRBJ1-1; TCRdb gives TRBD1 as the D gene, but with no DNA this cannot be confirmed. This CDR3 is built from 14 residues. Germline CDR1 reads DFQATT; CDR2 reads SNEGSKA (reference sequence).